The present TCR beta chain was sequenced within a study of CD8 T cells in ankylosing spondylitis. General study points: Disease-linked clones were CD8+ and relatively rare in peripheral blood. Enrichment of disease-linked clones was reportedly significant in matched ankylosing spondylitis synovial fluid. There was a TCR beta motif, made of eight highly homologous variants, that appeared characteristic of ankylosing spondylitis blood.

Quantitative 5'-RACE with molecular barcodes produced the TCR beta libraries. Each CDR3 protein is one row after TCRdb ran MiXCR on the 5' RACE reads. Seen here are over 700,000 distinct CDR3 sequences, over 15% observed once, and the top ten hold under 20%. About this clonotype: Its antigen remains unknown.

The CDR3 has 14 amino acids. Trimming stripped 11 bases from V and 2 bases from J, with 19 bases between. CDR1 is MDHEN and CDR2 is SYDVKM in the germline V gene. The sequence came from a male donor with ankylosing spondylitis. Specimen: blood, either unsorted or a sorted T cell fraction (not recorded which). The rearrangement links TRBV28 to TRBJ2-7; D tentatively reads TRBD1 or TRBD2 (7 bases each). The CDR3 loop is CAASRGGITYEQYF. The CDR3 DNA reads TGTGCCGCAAGCAGGGGGGGCATAACCTACGAGCAGTACTTC.